Following are 25 T cell receptor beta chains from one sample sequenced in a study of blood T cells in healthy people across ages. The authors ran a second PCR of roughly 6 to 12 cycles using a sample-barcoded 5' primer and a J-beta primer mix. TCRdb passed the 5' RACE reads through MiXCR, listing each CDR3 protein once. This sample has approximately 1,100,000 distinct CDR3 sequences, with more than 35% found just once. Input material: blood. The source is a woman aged 55-75 years in good health.

This clonotype was recorded once. J is TRBJ2-1 and V is TRBV5-1, with 9 bases lining up with TRBD2. Germline values: CDR1 SGHRS, CDR2 YFSETQ. After removal of 4 bases from V and 7 bases from J, the junction contained 9 bases not matched to a gene. The CDR3 runs to 15 residues. The CDR3 spells CASSVSGSEGNEQFF. CDR3 DNA sequence: TGCGCCAGCAGCGTTAGCGGGAGTGAGGGTAATGAGCAGTTCTTC.

This CDR3 reads CASFPWGGFHEQFF. The CDR3 DNA reads TGTGCCAGCTTCCCGTGGGGAGGGTTTCATGAGCAGTTCTTC. This chain connects TRBV21-1 to TRBJ2-1; the table calls TRBD2, which could not be checked here. TRBV21-1 constitutes a pseudogene. The CDR3 is made up of 14 amino acids.

The chain employs TRBV5-1 and TRBJ2-5; TRBD1 or TRBD2 may be the D gene (5 bases each). Per the germline V gene, CDR1 is SGHRS and CDR2 is YFSETQ. This CDR3 has 14 residues. Deletions cut 0 bases from V and 12 bases from J, with 18 bases between. DNA for the CDR3: TGCGCCAGCAGCTTGGATAACCCCGGGGCAGGGAAGTACTTC. It is translated as CASSLDNPGAGKYF.

This chain links TRBV6-5 with TRBJ2-5, with D tentatively TRBD2 (6 bases). This CDR3 region has 16 residues. The V end was cut by 0 bases, the J end by 3 bases, with 14 bases between. Looked up from germline, CDR1 is MNHEY and CDR2 is SVGAGI. The CDR3 is CASSYSMEGGKETQYF. Here the CDR3 DNA reads TGTGCCAGCAGTTACTCGATGGAGGGTGGAAAAGAGACCCAGTACTTC.

This clonotype has just a few counts. This chain uses TRBV4-1 with TRBJ2-5; TRBD2 matches at 12 bases. The CDR3 loop spans 16 amino acids. Germline CDR1 reads MGHRA; CDR2 reads YSYEKL. The J segment lost 5 bases and the V segment lost 3 bases, leaving 7 bases of the junction unmatched. The CDR3 protein is CASSQDGTSGRETQYF. CDR3 in DNA: TGCGCCAGCAGCCAGGACGGGACTAGCGGGCGGGAGACCCAGTACTTC.

This clonotype was seen a few times. J is TRBJ2-3 and V is TRBV4-1; 8 bases agree with TRBD1. V gave up 4 bases and J gave up 1 base; unmatched junction bases: 7. Germline values: CDR1 MGHRA, CDR2 YSYEKL. The CDR3 runs 16 residues. CDR3 protein: CASSRGTGLGTDTQYF. CDR3 nucleotides: TGCGCCAGCAGCCGAGGGACAGGACTGGGCACAGATACGCAGTATTTT.

In nucleotides, the CDR3 is TGTGCCAGCAGCGTAGATCTCGGCATGGGGGGGGATACGCAGTATTTT. Its translation: CASSVDLGMGGDTQYF. The rearrangement links TRBV9 to TRBJ2-3, with TRBD2 identical over 7 bases. The CDR3 loop spans 16 amino acids. In germline, CDR1 is SGDLS, CDR2 YYNGEE. V shed 0 bases, J shed 6 bases, and the junction held 10 bases outside the gene matches.

This clonotype came up a few times. The chain carries TRBV15 and TRBJ2-1; 10 bases line up with TRBD2. From germline, CDR1 is LNHNV and CDR2 YYDKDF (reference sequence). The CDR3 consists of 15 residues. Trimming removed 3 bases from V and 7 bases from J; junction bases left unmatched: 6. The CDR3 protein is CATSSASGSANEQFF. The CDR3 DNA follows: TGTGCCACCAGCAGCGCTAGCGGGAGCGCTAATGAGCAGTTCTTC.

This clonotype was seen a few times. V usage is TRBV5-1 and J usage is TRBJ2-1, with 9 bases fitting TRBD2. Germline values: CDR1 SGHRS, CDR2 YFSETQ. The CDR3 has 16 amino acids. Losses at the gene ends were 4 bases for V and 4 bases for J; bases not matched to a gene: 9. This CDR3 reads CASSLPSGRLYNEQFF. CDR3 in DNA: TGCGCCAGCAGCCTCCCCAGCGGGAGGCTATACAATGAGCAGTTCTTC.

This rearrangement joins TRBV25-1 to TRBJ2-5; no clear D gene. Germline values: CDR1 MGHDK, CDR2 SYGVNS. The length of the CDR3 is 12 residues. V was clipped by 6 bases and J by 3 bases, with 8 bases between them. The CDR3 loop is CASRSYKETQYF. The CDR3 nucleotides are TGTGCCAGCAGGAGTTATAAAGAGACCCAGTACTTC.

V gene TRBV4-2 combines with J gene TRBJ2-3; 11 nucleotides line up with TRBD2. This CDR3 region has 17 residues. CDR1 and CDR2 (germline): LGHNA, YNFKEQ. The V gene end was trimmed by 0 bases and the J gene end by 4 bases; junction bases not matched to a gene: 6. The CDR3 reads CASSQELAGGGADTQYF. CDR3 coding DNA: TGTGCCAGCAGCCAAGAGCTAGCGGGAGGAGGGGCAGATACGCAGTATTTT.

This clonotype was seen only a few times. This chain connects TRBV29-1 to TRBJ2-7; 9 nucleotides line up with TRBD1. CDR1 and CDR2 (germline): SQVTM, ANQGSEA. Losses at the gene ends were 3 bases for V and 6 bases for J; bases not matched to a gene: 12. This CDR3 spans 15 amino acids. This chain's CDR3 is CSVEVRDRAPGEQYF. The DNA for the CDR3 is TGCAGCGTTGAGGTCCGGGACAGGGCTCCCGGCGAGCAGTACTTC.

The chain carries TRBV27 and TRBJ1-5; no clear D. V was shortened by 3 bases and J by 10 bases, with 16 bases between the two germline ends. This CDR3 spans 14 amino acids. Germline CDR1 MNHEY, CDR2 SMNVEV (reference sequence). CDR3 DNA: TGTGCCAGCAGTTTGTCTCTTAACCTGGGCCCCCAGCATTTT. Translation gives CASSLSLNLGPQHF.

The genes are TRBV5-1 and TRBJ1-2; D may be TRBD1 (6 bases). V lost 0 bases and J 6 bases, leaving 9 bases between the germline ends. This CDR3 has 13 residues. CDR1 is SGHRS and CDR2 is YFSETQ in the germline V gene. CDR3 in amino acids: CASSLGGGNGYTF. The CDR3, as DNA: TGCGCCAGCAGCTTGGGCGGGGGCAATGGCTACACCTTC.

This clonotype was counted between two and nine times. The chain combines TRBV20-1 with TRBJ1-2; unclear D gene. There are 14 residues in the CDR3. In germline, CDR1 is DFQATT, CDR2 SNEGSKA (reference sequence). Deletions cut 1 base from V and 1 base from J, with 10 bases between. Here the CDR3 reads CSARGPSLNYGYTF. In DNA form, the CDR3 reads TGCAGTGCTAGAGGTCCAAGCCTTAACTATGGCTACACCTTC.

The chain employs TRBV28 and TRBJ2-2; D gene uncertain. Germline CDR1 MDHEN, CDR2 SYDVKM. Trimming pared 5 bases from V and 10 bases from J, leaving 11 bases between. This CDR3 has 12 residues. DNA for the CDR3: TGTGCCAGCAGTCCAGAAAGCGAGGAGCTGTTTTTT. It is translated as CASSPESEELFF. The full variable domain, completed using reference TRBV28 and TRBJ2-2, is DVKVTQSSRYLVKRTGEKVFLECVQDMDHENMFWYRQDPGLGLRLIYFSYDVKMKEKGDIPEGYSVSREKKERFSLILESASTNQTSMYLCASSPESEELFFGEGSRLTVL.

This clonotype occurred a few times. The chain links TRBV7-8 to TRBJ1-1; D remains ambiguous. Trimming stripped 0 bases from V and 0 bases from J, with 5 bases between. Germline V CDR1 and CDR2: SGHVS, FQNEAQ. This CDR3 has 14 residues. The CDR3 DNA reads as TGTGCCAGCAGCTTAGCGGAGGTGAACACTGAAGCTTTCTTT. Translated: CASSLAEVNTEAFF.

This chain uses TRBV4-1 with TRBJ2-1, with 14 bases lining up with TRBD2. The CDR3 consists of 16 residues. After removal of 5 bases from V and 4 bases from J, the junction contained 4 bases not matched to a gene. CDR1 is MGHRA, CDR2 YSYEKL, per germline. The DNA for the CDR3 is TGCGCCAGCAGCGGACGACTAGCGGGAGGGTACAATGAGCAGTTCTTC. Translating it yields CASSGRLAGGYNEQFF.

The chain combines TRBV20-1 with TRBJ2-1; 7 bases line up with TRBD2. V was pared by 5 bases and J by 4 bases, with 8 bases of the junction left unmatched. The CDR3 runs 14 residues. Per germline, CDR1 DFQATT and CDR2 SNEGSKA (reference sequence). The CDR3 nucleotides read TGCAGTGCTGCCGCGAGGCGGGGGTACAATGAGCAGTTCTTC. It yields the protein CSAAARRGYNEQFF.

The chain recombines TRBV3-1 with TRBJ2-7; no clear D. The CDR3 length is 15 residues. Germline V CDR1 and CDR2: LGHDT, YNNKEL (reference sequence). Trimming pared 0 bases from V and 3 bases from J, leaving 12 bases between. The CDR3 coding sequence is TGTGCCAGCAGCCAAGATCCGGTTTCCCTCTACGAGCAGTACTTC. Protein: CASSQDPVSLYEQYF.

This clonotype was observed a handful of times. V and J are TRBV28 and TRBJ2-5; D not resolved. The ends were cut back, 3 bases at V and 6 bases at J, with 8 bases in the middle. The CDR3 runs to 12 residues. Germline V gene sequence: CDR1 MDHEN, CDR2 SYDVKM. The CDR3 is CASSFESQTQYF. The CDR3 DNA is TGTGCCAGCAGTTTCGAGTCGCAGACCCAGTACTTC.

The chain is built from TRBV5-1 and TRBJ2-2; D unclear. Per the germline V gene, CDR1 is SGHRS and CDR2 is YFSETQ. The CDR3 extends over 13 amino acids. Trimming left V 7 bases short and J 1 base short, with 8 bases between. The CDR3, as DNA: TGCGCCAGCTCTACTGGGAACACCGGGGAGCTGTTTTTT. Its protein product is CASSTGNTGELFF.

This clonotype was counted a few times. The rearrangement uses TRBV5-1 and TRBJ2-7; possibly TRBD2 for D (6 bases). The CDR3 covers 13 residues. The V end was cut by 4 bases, the J end by 3 bases, with 11 bases between. Germline CDR1 and CDR2: SGHRS and YFSETQ. The CDR3 protein is CASSRGEDYEQYF. The CDR3 DNA follows: TGCGCCAGCAGCCGTGGGGAGGACTACGAGCAGTACTTC.

Ten or more counts support this clonotype. The rearrangement joins TRBV12-3 or TRBV12-4 to TRBJ2-7, with D possibly matching TRBD1 (5 bases). The CDR3 is 14 amino acids. The ends were cut back, 3 bases at V and 2 bases at J, with 11 bases in the middle. The CDR3 region is CASSFNLGAYEQYF. The CDR3 bases are TGTGCCAGCAGTTTCAACCTAGGGGCCTACGAGCAGTACTTC.

This clonotype showed up just a few times. V gene TRBV5-1 combines with J gene TRBJ2-7; D gene unclear. Trimming stripped 4 bases from V and 1 base from J, with 12 bases between. Germline V gene sequence: CDR1 SGHRS, CDR2 YFSETQ. The CDR3 sequence is 14 residues long. The CDR3 sequence: CASSPVTYSYEQYF. The CDR3 DNA reads TGCGCCAGCAGCCCAGTAACTTATTCCTACGAGCAGTACTTC.